This T cell receptor (beta chain) emerged from a study of T cell responses to AZD1222 COVID-19 vaccine. Study results and caveats: Spike-specific TCR breadth and depth went up after people got two AZD1222 doses. Donor demographics were predominantly white British with a female majority; clonal diversity may be underestimated.

Here immunoSEQ multiplex PCR was the method, and the copy in TCRdb shows in-frame clones only, minus some. This sample has about 110,000 clones, with 82% found just once. Between the trimmed V and J ends, which lost 7 bases and 4 bases, there was a span of 17 bases. CDR1 MNHEY and CDR2 SVGAGI come from the germline V gene. The CDR3 covers 15 residues. A note on this clone: Its antigen is unidentified.

The chain has TRBV6-5 and TRBJ1-5; unclear D gene. This clonotype originated in an adult in good health. The material sequenced was peripheral blood, taken on day 0 of AZD1222 vaccination. CDR3 residues: CASTPRWQPNQPQHF. For the CDR3, the DNA is TGTGCCAGCACCCCCCGGTGGCAGCCGAATCAGCCCCAGCATTTT.